Here is one T cell receptor beta chain with its context. The same CDR3 also results from other DNA sequences found in this sample. Produced via immunoSEQ multiplex PCR; TCRdb's table is partial and in-frame only. The profile shows some 250,000 clones, about 90% of them singletons. The data are from a study of blood T cell repertoires in COVID-19. Per germline, CDR1 SGHRS and CDR2 YFSETQ. The CDR3 extends over 15 amino acids. The junction had 5 bases not matched to a gene; V was cut back by 5 bases and J by 0 bases. The sample was peripheral blood. The chain combines TRBV5-1 with TRBJ2-1; 7 nucleotides align to TRBD1. The TCR was taken from a woman in her thirties who had recovered from COVID-19. CDR3 region: CASSRDSSSYNEQFF. CDR3 sequence (DNA): TGCGCCAGCAGTCGGGACAGTAGCTCCTACAATGAGCAGTTCTTC. The variable domain in full, with the rest retrieved from reference TRBV5-1 and TRBJ2-1, is KAGVTQTPRYLIKTRGQQVTLSCSPISGHRSVSWYQQTPGQGLQFLFEYFSETQRNKGNFPGRFSGRQFSNSRSEMNVSTLELGDSALYLCASSRDSSSYNEQFFGPGTRLTVL.